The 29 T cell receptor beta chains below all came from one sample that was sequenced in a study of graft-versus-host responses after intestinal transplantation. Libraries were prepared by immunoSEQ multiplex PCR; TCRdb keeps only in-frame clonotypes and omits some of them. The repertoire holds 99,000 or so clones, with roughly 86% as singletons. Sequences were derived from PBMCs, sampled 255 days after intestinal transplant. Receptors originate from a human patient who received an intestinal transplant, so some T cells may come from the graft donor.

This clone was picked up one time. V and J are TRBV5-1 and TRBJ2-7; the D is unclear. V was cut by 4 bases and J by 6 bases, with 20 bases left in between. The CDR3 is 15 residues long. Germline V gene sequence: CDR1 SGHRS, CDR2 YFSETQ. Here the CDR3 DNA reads TGCGCCAGCAGCGTAATATCGACGGGTATAGCCGAGCAGTACTTC. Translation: CASSVISTGIAEQYF. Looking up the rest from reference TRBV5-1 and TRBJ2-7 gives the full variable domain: KAGVTQTPRYLIKTRGQQVTLSCSPISGHRSVSWYQQTPGQGLQFLFEYFSETQRNKGNFPGRFSGRQFSNSRSEMNVSTLELGDSALYLCASSVISTGIAEQYFGPGTRLTVT.

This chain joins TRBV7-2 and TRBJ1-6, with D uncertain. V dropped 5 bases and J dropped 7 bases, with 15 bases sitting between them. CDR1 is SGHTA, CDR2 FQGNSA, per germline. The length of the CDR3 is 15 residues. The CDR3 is CASSPREGSNSPLHF. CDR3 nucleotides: TGTGCCAGCAGCCCCCGGGAGGGATCGAATTCACCCCTCCACTTT.

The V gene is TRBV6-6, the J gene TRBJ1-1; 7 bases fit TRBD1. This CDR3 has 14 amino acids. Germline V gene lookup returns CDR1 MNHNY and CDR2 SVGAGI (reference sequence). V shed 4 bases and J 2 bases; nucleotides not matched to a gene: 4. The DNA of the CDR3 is TGTGCCAGCAGTTCGGGGACAGCTAACACTGAAGCTTTCTTT. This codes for CASSSGTANTEAFF.

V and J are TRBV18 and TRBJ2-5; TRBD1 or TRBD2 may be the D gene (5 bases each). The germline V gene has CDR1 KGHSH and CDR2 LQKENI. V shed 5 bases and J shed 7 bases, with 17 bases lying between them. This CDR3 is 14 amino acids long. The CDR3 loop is CASSSRDLSGTQYF. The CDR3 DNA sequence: TGTGCCAGCTCATCCCGGGACCTTTCGGGGACCCAGTACTTC.

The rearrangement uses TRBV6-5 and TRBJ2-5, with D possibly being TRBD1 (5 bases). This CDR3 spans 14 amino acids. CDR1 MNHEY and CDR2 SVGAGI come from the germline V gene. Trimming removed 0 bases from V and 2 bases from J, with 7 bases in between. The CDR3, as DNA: TGTGCCAGCAGTTACTCGACAGATCAAGAGACCCAGTACTTC. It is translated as CASSYSTDQETQYF.

The CDR3 reads CASSRDRGPETQYF. CDR3 DNA sequence: TGCGCCAGCAGCCGGGACAGGGGCCCGGAGACCCAGTACTTC. The chain uses TRBV10-2 and TRBJ2-5; TRBD1 agrees at 10 bases. The ends lost 6 bases at V and 5 bases at J; junction bases unmatched: 6. This CDR3 has 14 amino acids. The V gene's germline CDR1 is WSHSY and CDR2 SAAADI.

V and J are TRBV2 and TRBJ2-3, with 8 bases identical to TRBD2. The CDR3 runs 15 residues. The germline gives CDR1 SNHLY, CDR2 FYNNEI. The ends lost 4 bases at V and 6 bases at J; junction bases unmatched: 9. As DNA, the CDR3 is TGTGCCAGCAGTGCAGGACTAGCTTTTACGGATACGCAGTATTTT. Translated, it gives CASSAGLAFTDTQYF.

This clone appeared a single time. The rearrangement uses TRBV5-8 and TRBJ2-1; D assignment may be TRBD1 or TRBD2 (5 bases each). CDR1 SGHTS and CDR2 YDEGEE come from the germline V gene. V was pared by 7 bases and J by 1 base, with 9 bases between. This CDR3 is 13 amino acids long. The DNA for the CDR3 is TGTGCCAGCCGAGGGGAATCCTACAATGAGCAGTTCTTC. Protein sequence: CASRGESYNEQFF.

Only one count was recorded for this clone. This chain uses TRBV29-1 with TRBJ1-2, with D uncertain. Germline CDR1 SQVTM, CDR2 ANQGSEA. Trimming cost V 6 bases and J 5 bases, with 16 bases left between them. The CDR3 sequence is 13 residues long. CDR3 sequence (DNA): TGCAGCGTGCGCGACACGGAGAGGTATGGCTACACCTTC. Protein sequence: CSVRDTERYGYTF.

The CDR3 DNA sequence: TGCGCCAGCAGCTTACTAGCGGGGGATTACGAGCAGTACTTC. Translated, it gives CASSLLAGDYEQYF. The chain is built from TRBV5-1 and TRBJ2-7, with 11 positions matching TRBD2. Unmatched junction bases numbered 2, after V lost 2 bases and J lost 4 bases. Germline V lookup: CDR1 SGHRS, CDR2 YFSETQ. The CDR3 contains 14 residues.

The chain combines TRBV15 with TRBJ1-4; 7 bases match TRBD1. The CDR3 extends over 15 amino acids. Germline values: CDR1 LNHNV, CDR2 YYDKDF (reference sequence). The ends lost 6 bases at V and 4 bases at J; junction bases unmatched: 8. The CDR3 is CATSARTGGNEKLFF. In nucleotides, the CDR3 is TGTGCCACCAGTGCCAGGACAGGCGGTAATGAAAAACTGTTTTTT.

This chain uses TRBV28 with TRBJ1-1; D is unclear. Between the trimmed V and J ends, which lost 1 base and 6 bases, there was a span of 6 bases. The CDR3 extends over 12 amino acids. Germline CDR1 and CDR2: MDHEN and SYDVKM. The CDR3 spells CASSLFGPEAFF. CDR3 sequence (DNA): TGTGCCAGCAGTTTATTTGGGCCTGAAGCTTTCTTT. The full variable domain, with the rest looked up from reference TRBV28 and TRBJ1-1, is DVKVTQSSRYLVKRTGEKVFLECVQDMDHENMFWYRQDPGLGLRLIYFSYDVKMKEKGDIPEGYSVSREKKERFSLILESASTNQTSMYLCASSLFGPEAFFGQGTRLTVV.

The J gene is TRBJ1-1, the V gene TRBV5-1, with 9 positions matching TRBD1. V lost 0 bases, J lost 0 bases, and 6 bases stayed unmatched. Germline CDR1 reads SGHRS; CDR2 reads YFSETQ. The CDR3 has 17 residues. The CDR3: CASSLVRGQGLNTEAFF. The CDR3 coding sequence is TGCGCCAGCAGCTTGGTGCGTGGACAGGGGTTGAACACTGAAGCTTTCTTT. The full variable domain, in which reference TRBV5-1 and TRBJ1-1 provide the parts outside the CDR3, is KAGVTQTPRYLIKTRGQQVTLSCSPISGHRSVSWYQQTPGQGLQFLFEYFSETQRNKGNFPGRFSGRQFSNSRSEMNVSTLELGDSALYLCASSLVRGQGLNTEAFFGQGTRLTVV.

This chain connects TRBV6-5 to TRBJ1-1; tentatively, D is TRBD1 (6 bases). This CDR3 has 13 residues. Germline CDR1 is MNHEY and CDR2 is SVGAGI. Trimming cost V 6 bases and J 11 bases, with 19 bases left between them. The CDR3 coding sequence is TGTGCCAGCAGCGGACAGCTGCACACTGTGGCTTTCTTT. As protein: CASSGQLHTVAFF.

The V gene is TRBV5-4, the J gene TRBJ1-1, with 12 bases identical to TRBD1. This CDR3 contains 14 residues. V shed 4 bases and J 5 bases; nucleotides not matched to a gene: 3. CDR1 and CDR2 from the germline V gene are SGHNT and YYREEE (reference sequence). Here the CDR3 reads CASSRDRGRTEAFF. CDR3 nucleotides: TGTGCCAGCAGCCGGGACAGGGGGCGGACTGAAGCTTTCTTT.

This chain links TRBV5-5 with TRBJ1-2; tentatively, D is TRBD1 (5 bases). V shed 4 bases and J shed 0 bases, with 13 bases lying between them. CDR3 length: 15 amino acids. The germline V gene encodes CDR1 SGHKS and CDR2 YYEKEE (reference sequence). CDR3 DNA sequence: TGTGCCAGCAGCGTAGGTGGGGGAGCTAACTATGGCTACACCTTC. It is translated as CASSVGGGANYGYTF.

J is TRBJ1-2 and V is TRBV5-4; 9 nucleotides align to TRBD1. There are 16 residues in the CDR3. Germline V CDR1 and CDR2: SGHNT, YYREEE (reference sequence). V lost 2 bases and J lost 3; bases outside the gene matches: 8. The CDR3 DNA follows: TGTGCCAGCAGCTTACCTACAGGGGGCGACGACTATGGCTACACCTTC. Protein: CASSLPTGGDDYGYTF.

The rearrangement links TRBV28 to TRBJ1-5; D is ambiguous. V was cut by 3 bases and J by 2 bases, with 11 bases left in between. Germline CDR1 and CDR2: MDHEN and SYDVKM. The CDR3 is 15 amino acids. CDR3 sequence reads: CASSFPGSGNQPQHF. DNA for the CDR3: TGTGCCAGCAGTTTTCCGGGAAGCGGCAATCAGCCCCAGCATTTT. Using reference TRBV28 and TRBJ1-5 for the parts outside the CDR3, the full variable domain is DVKVTQSSRYLVKRTGEKVFLECVQDMDHENMFWYRQDPGLGLRLIYFSYDVKMKEKGDIPEGYSVSREKKERFSLILESASTNQTSMYLCASSFPGSGNQPQHFGDGTRLSIL.

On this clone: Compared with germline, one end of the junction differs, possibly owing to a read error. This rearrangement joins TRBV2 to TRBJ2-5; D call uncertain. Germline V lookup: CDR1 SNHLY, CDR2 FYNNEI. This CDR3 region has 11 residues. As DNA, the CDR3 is TGTGCCAGCAGTTTCCAAGGGACCCAGTACTTC. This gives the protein CASSFQGTQYF.

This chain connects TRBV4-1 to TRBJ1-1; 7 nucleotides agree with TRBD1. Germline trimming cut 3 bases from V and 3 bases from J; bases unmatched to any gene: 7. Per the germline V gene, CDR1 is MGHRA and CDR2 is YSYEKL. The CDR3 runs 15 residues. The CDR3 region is CASSHEGGADTEAFF. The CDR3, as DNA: TGCGCCAGCAGCCATGAAGGGGGCGCTGACACTGAAGCTTTCTTT.

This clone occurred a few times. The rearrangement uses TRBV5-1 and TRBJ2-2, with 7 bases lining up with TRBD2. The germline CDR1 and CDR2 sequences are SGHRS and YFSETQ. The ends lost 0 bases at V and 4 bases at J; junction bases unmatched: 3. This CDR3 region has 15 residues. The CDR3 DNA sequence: TGCGCCAGCAGCTTGGCGGGAGGAAGCACCGGGGAGCTGTTTTTT. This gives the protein CASSLAGGSTGELFF.

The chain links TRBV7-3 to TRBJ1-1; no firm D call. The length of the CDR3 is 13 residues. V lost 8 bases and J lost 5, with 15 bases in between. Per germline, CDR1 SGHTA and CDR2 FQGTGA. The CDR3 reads CASGMTRTTEAFF. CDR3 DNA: TGTGCCAGCGGAATGACTAGAACGACTGAAGCTTTCTTT.

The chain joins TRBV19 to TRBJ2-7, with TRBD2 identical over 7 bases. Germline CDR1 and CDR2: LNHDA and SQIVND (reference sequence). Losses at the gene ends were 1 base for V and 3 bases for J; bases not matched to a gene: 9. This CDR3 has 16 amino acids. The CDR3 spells CASSIGTSSTVYEQYF. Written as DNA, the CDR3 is TGTGCCAGTAGTATAGGGACTAGTTCCACCGTCTACGAGCAGTACTTC. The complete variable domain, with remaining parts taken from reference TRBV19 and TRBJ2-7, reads DGGITQSPKYLFRKEGQNVTLSCEQNLNHDAMYWYRQDPGQGLRLIYYSQIVNDFQKGDIAEGYSVSREKKESFPLTVTSAQKNPTAFYLCASSIGTSSTVYEQYFGPGTRLTVT.

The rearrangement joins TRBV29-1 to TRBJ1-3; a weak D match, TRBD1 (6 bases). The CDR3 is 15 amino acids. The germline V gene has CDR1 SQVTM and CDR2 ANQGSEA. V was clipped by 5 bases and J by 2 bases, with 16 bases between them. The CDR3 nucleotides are TGCAGCGTTATCCCCGCAGGGGAGGCTGGAAACACCATATATTTT. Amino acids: CSVIPAGEAGNTIYF. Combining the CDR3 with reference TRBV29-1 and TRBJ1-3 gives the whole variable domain SAVISQKPSRDICQRGTSLTIQCQVDSQVTMMFWYRQQPGQSLTLIATANQGSEATYESGFVIDKFPISRPNLTFSTLTVSNMSPEDSSIYLCSVIPAGEAGNTIYFGEGSWLTVV.

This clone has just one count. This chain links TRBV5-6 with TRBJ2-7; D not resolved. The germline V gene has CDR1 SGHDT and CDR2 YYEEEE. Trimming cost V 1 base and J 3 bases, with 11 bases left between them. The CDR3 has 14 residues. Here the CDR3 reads CASSLRETYYEQYF. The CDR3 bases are TGTGCCAGCAGCTTGAGGGAAACTTACTACGAGCAGTACTTC.

The CDR3 loop reads CASAKEGGLHNEQFF. CDR3 nucleotide sequence: TGTGCCAGCGCAAAGGAGGGAGGGCTCCACAATGAGCAGTTCTTC. The chain joins TRBV11-3 to TRBJ2-1, with TRBD2 matching over 7 bases. This CDR3 spans 15 amino acids. Germline trimming cut 8 bases from V and 5 bases from J; bases unmatched to any gene: 12. The germline gives CDR1 SGHNT, CDR2 YENEEA.

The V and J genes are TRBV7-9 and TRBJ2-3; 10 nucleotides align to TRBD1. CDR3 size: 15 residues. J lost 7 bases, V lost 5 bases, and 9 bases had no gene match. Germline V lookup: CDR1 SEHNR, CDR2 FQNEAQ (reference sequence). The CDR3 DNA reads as TGTGCCAGCAGCCCCCCGGGACAGGGGTTGTATACGCAGTATTTT. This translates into CASSPPGQGLYTQYF.

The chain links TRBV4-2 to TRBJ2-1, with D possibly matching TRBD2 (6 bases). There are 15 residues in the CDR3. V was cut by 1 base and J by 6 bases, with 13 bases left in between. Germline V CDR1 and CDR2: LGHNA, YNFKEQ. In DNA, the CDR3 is TGTGCCAGCAGCCAAGTTGAAGCGGGCGTCAATGAGCAGTTCTTC. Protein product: CASSQVEAGVNEQFF.

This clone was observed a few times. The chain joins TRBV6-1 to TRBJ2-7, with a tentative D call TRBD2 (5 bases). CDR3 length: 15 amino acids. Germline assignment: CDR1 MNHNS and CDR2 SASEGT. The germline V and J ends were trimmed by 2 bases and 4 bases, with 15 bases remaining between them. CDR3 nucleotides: TGTGCCAGCAGTGAACTAGCAGGTTCTGGGTACGAGCAGTACTTC. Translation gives CASSELAGSGYEQYF.